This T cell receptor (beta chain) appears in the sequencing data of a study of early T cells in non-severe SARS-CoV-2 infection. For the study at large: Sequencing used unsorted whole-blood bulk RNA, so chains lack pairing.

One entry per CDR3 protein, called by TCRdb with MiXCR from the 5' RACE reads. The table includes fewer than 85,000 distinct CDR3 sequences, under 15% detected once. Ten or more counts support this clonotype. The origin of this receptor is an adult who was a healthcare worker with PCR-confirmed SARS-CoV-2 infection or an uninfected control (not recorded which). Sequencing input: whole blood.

The CDR3 DNA follows: TGTGCCAGCGAACCGGGACAGGGGTCCTACGAGCAGTACTTC. Translated, it gives CASEPGQGSYEQYF. J is TRBJ2-7 and V is TRBV10-3; 10 bases line up with TRBD1. Trimming cost V 10 bases and J 1 base; bases outside gene matches: 7. Looked up from germline, CDR1 is ENHRY and CDR2 is SYGVKD. This CDR3 is built from 14 residues.